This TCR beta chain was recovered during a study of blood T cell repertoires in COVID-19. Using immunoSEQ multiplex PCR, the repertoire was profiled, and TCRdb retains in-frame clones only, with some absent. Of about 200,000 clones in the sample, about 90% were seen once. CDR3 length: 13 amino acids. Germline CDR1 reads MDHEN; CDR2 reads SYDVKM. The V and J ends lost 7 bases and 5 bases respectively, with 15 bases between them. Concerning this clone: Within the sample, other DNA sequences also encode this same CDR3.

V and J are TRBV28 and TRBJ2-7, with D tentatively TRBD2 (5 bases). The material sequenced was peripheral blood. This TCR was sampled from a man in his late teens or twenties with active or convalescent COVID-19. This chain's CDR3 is CASTSGTPDEQYF. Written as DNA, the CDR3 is TGTGCCAGCACTTCGGGAACACCTGACGAGCAGTACTTC.